These T cell receptor beta chains were read from a single sample in a study of control samples from healthy donors and cancer patients. Libraries were prepared by immunoSEQ multiplex PCR; TCRdb keeps only in-frame clonotypes and omits some of them. This sample has under 450,000 clones; more than 80% occur once, and the top ten carry 5% to 7%. Sequenced material: PBMCs. The receptors stem from a man aged 40-50 years with head and neck cancer. The CDR3 runs from the conserved cysteine through the conserved F or W. Each record gives: V gene, J gene, clone size, D gene, CDR3 DNA, CDR3 protein. A D gene is named only where the DNA matches it firmly. Clone sizes are given selectively: once, few, many, or a class where the clone is expanded.

V gene: TRBV7-9; J gene: TRBJ2-7; clone size: NA; D gene: TRBD1; CDR3 DNA: TGTGCCAGCAGCCTAGGGGACAGCCCCTACAGCTTC; CDR3 protein: CASSLGDSPYSF
V gene: TRBV7-7; J gene: TRBJ2-2; clone size: NA; D gene: NA; CDR3 DNA: TGTGCTAGCAGCCCGGACATGAGCACCGGGGAGCTGTTTTTT; CDR3 protein: CASSPDMSTGELFF
V gene: TRBV24-1; J gene: TRBJ2-1; clone size: NA; D gene: NA; CDR3 DNA: TGTGCCACCAGAAAACCTGTAGCGGCAGCCAATGAGCAGTTCTTC; CDR3 protein: CATRKPVAAANEQFF
V gene: TRBV3-1/TRBV3-2; J gene: TRBJ2-7; clone size: NA; D gene: TRBD2; CDR3 DNA: TGTGCCAGCAGCCAAGATCTTGGGCTAGCGGGGTTATACGAGCAGTACTTC; CDR3 protein: CASSQDLGLAGLYEQYF
V gene: TRBV7-9; J gene: TRBJ2-1; clone size: NA; D gene: TRBD1; CDR3 DNA: TGTGCCAGCAGCTTTTGGACAGGGGGCTTAAATGAGCAGTTCTTC; CDR3 protein: CASSFWTGGLNEQFF
V gene: TRBV6-2/TRBV6-3; J gene: TRBJ2-1; clone size: NA; D gene: TRBD1; CDR3 DNA: TGTGCCAGCAGCCCCTGGACAGGGGGACGATACAATGAGCAGTTCTTC; CDR3 protein: CASSPWTGGRYNEQFF
V gene: TRBV9; J gene: TRBJ1-2; clone size: NA; D gene: NA; CDR3 DNA: TGTGCCAGCAGCGTAGTTGGGGACGGGGACTATGGCTACACCTTC; CDR3 protein: CASSVVGDGDYGYTF
V gene: TRBV30; J gene: TRBJ1-2; clone size: NA; D gene: NA; CDR3 DNA: TGTGCCTGGAGTGTACGTAGGGAATTGAACTATGGCTACACCTTC; CDR3 protein: CAWSVRRELNYGYTF
V gene: TRBV12-3/TRBV12-4; J gene: TRBJ2-1; clone size: once; D gene: NA; CDR3 DNA: TGTGCCAGCAGTTTACGGGATGAGCAGTTCTTC; CDR3 protein: CASSLRDEQFF
V gene: TRBV4-1; J gene: TRBJ2-5; clone size: few; D gene: TRBD1; CDR3 DNA: TGCGCCAGCAGCCAGGGTACCGGGACAGACCAAGAGACCCAGTACTTC; CDR3 protein: CASSQGTGTDQETQYF
V gene: TRBV30; J gene: TRBJ2-3; clone size: NA; D gene: NA; CDR3 DNA: TGTGCCTGGAGTCCCGCGGGTGGGGCAGATACGCAGTATTTT; CDR3 protein: CAWSPAGGADTQYF
V gene: TRBV28; J gene: TRBJ2-3; clone size: NA; D gene: NA; CDR3 DNA: TGTGCCAGCAGTTTTGAAGCGGTGGGGGGTACGCAGTATTTT; CDR3 protein: CASSFEAVGGTQYF
V gene: TRBV7-8; J gene: TRBJ2-7; clone size: NA; D gene: NA; CDR3 DNA: TGTGCCAGCAGCGCTCCCCGTGTGGACGAGCAGTACTTC; CDR3 protein: CASSAPRVDEQYF
V gene: TRBV14; J gene: TRBJ1-2; clone size: NA; D gene: NA; CDR3 DNA: TGTGCCAGCAGCCGTATTACAGGCGAGGGCTATGGCTACACCTTC; CDR3 protein: CASSRITGEGYGYTF
V gene: TRBV6-5; J gene: TRBJ2-1; clone size: NA; D gene: NA; CDR3 DNA: TGTGCCAGCACCTTTACCGGGACCTATCCGCAGCAGTTCTTC; CDR3 protein: CASTFTGTYPQQFF
V gene: TRBV11-2; J gene: TRBJ2-3; clone size: NA; D gene: TRBD1; CDR3 DNA: TGTGCCAGCAGCACCACAGGGGATGTAACAGATACGCAGTATTTT; CDR3 protein: CASSTTGDVTDTQYF
V gene: TRBV18; J gene: TRBJ2-7; clone size: NA; D gene: NA; CDR3 DNA: TGTGCCAGCTCACCCCCGGACGTCTACGAGCAGTACTTC; CDR3 protein: CASSPPDVYEQYF
V gene: TRBV27; J gene: TRBJ2-5; clone size: NA; D gene: NA; CDR3 DNA: TGTGCCAGCAGTTTACAGGGTGAGACCCAGTACTTC; CDR3 protein: CASSLQGETQYF
V gene: TRBV19; J gene: TRBJ1-5; clone size: NA; D gene: NA; CDR3 DNA: TGTGCCAGTCTCCGGGCAGGCATCCTACAGAATCAGCCCCAGCATTTT; CDR3 protein: CASLRAGILQNQPQHF
V gene: TRBV30; J gene: TRBJ2-3; clone size: NA; D gene: NA; CDR3 DNA: TGTGCCTGGAGTGGGTGGGACTCCTCTAGCCGAGATACGCAGTATTTT; CDR3 protein: CAWSGWDSSSRDTQYF
V gene: TRBV9; J gene: TRBJ2-3; clone size: NA; D gene: TRBD1; CDR3 DNA: TGTGCCAGCGGACGGGACAGGGGGCGCGAAGATACGCAGTATTTT; CDR3 protein: CASGRDRGREDTQYF
V gene: TRBV7-2; J gene: TRBJ1-3; clone size: NA; D gene: NA; CDR3 DNA: TGTGCCAGCAGCTTAGGCCCCCTCGGCTCTGGAAACACCATATATTTT; CDR3 protein: CASSLGPLGSGNTIYF
V gene: TRBV30; J gene: TRBJ2-6; clone size: NA; D gene: NA; CDR3 DNA: TGTGCCTGGAGGAGACTGGCCAACGTCCTGACTTTC; CDR3 protein: CAWRRLANVLTF
V gene: TRBV6-5; J gene: TRBJ1-5; clone size: NA; D gene: NA; CDR3 DNA: TGTGCCAGCACGACGCGCGGGGCCAGCAATCAGCCCCAGCATTTT; CDR3 protein: CASTTRGASNQPQHF
V gene: TRBV28; J gene: TRBJ2-5; clone size: NA; D gene: NA; CDR3 DNA: TGTGCCAGCAGTTTAAGACCGTGGGAGACCCAGTACTTC; CDR3 protein: CASSLRPWETQYF
V gene: TRBV7-2; J gene: TRBJ1-1; clone size: NA; D gene: NA; CDR3 DNA: TGTGCCAGCAGCTTAGTTGGAGGGACAACGAACACTGAAGCTTTCTTT; CDR3 protein: CASSLVGGTTNTEAFF
V gene: TRBV10-3; J gene: TRBJ1-3; clone size: NA; D gene: TRBD1; CDR3 DNA: TGTGCCAGTAAACAGGGGGCAGACGGAAACACCATATATTTT; CDR3 protein: CASKQGADGNTIYF
V gene: TRBV6-5; J gene: TRBJ2-5; clone size: NA; D gene: TRBD2; CDR3 DNA: TGTGCCAGCAGGTTACTAGCGGGGTTTTCAGAGACCCAGTACTTC; CDR3 protein: CASRLLAGFSETQYF
V gene: TRBV6-5; J gene: TRBJ1-1; clone size: NA; D gene: NA; CDR3 DNA: TGTGCCAGCAGGGTCGCCGGGAACACTGAAGCTTTCTTT; CDR3 protein: CASRVAGNTEAFF
V gene: TRBV20-1; J gene: TRBJ1-6; clone size: NA; D gene: NA; CDR3 DNA: TGCAGTGCTAGTTTAACAGCCAATTCACCCCTCCACTTT; CDR3 protein: CSASLTANSPLHF
V gene: TRBV20-1; J gene: TRBJ1-5; clone size: NA; D gene: NA; CDR3 DNA: TGCAGTGCTAGTCGTTTTGGGACTCCGAGGGGTCAGCCCCAGCATTTT; CDR3 protein: CSASRFGTPRGQPQHF
V gene: TRBV28; J gene: TRBJ1-1; clone size: few; D gene: NA; CDR3 DNA: TGTGCCAGCGGTACATTCGGTGATTCGAACACTGAAGCTTTCTTT; CDR3 protein: CASGTFGDSNTEAFF
V gene: TRBV29-1; J gene: TRBJ1-5; clone size: NA; D gene: NA; CDR3 DNA: TGCAGCGTTGACACGGGGAGCAATCAGCCCCAGCATTTT; CDR3 protein: CSVDTGSNQPQHF
V gene: TRBV28; J gene: TRBJ2-5; clone size: NA; D gene: NA; CDR3 DNA: TGTGCCAGCAGACACCAGGGAAAGGGGTACCAAGAGACCCAGTACTTC; CDR3 protein: CASRHQGKGYQETQYF
V gene: TRBV6-6; J gene: TRBJ2-7; clone size: NA; D gene: TRBD2; CDR3 DNA: TGTGCCAGCGGGGTTAGCGGGTTCTCCTACGAGCAGTACTTC; CDR3 protein: CASGVSGFSYEQYF
V gene: TRBV6-5; J gene: TRBJ2-7; clone size: NA; D gene: TRBD1; CDR3 DNA: TGTGCCAGCGCTAGACAGGGGGTAAACTACGAGCAGTACTTC; CDR3 protein: CASARQGVNYEQYF
V gene: TRBV4-3; J gene: TRBJ2-3; clone size: NA; D gene: TRBD1; CDR3 DNA: TGCGCCAGCAGCCAAGGGGCCTTGGGACAGTCCACAGATACGCAGTATTTT; CDR3 protein: CASSQGALGQSTDTQYF
V gene: TRBV19; J gene: TRBJ1-5; clone size: few; D gene: TRBD1; CDR3 DNA: TGTGCCAGTAGTCCCGACAGGGACGTGAAGCCCCAGCATTTT; CDR3 protein: CASSPDRDVKPQHF
V gene: TRBV19; J gene: TRBJ2-1; clone size: NA; D gene: NA; CDR3 DNA: TGTGCCAGTAGTATAGATCCGGGTATCCATGAGCAGTTCTTC; CDR3 protein: CASSIDPGIHEQFF
V gene: TRBV4-3; J gene: TRBJ2-2; clone size: NA; D gene: NA; CDR3 DNA: TGCGCCAGCAGCCAAGATACGGCATTGAACACCGGGGAGCTGTTTTTT; CDR3 protein: CASSQDTALNTGELFF
V gene: TRBV4-1; J gene: TRBJ2-2; clone size: NA; D gene: NA; CDR3 DNA: TGCGCCAGCAGCCAAGCTACTCTAGCGACGAACACCGGGGAGCTGTTTTTT; CDR3 protein: CASSQATLATNTGELFF
V gene: TRBV9; J gene: TRBJ1-4; clone size: NA; D gene: NA; CDR3 DNA: TGTGCCAGCAGCGTAGGGTGGGAAGCTAATGAAAAACTGTTTTTT; CDR3 protein: CASSVGWEANEKLFF
V gene: TRBV30; J gene: TRBJ1-6; clone size: NA; D gene: NA; CDR3 DNA: TGTGCCTGGACTCAAGGGGATTCACCCCTCCACTTT; CDR3 protein: CAWTQGDSPLHF
V gene: TRBV4-3; J gene: TRBJ2-7; clone size: NA; D gene: NA; CDR3 DNA: TGCGCCAGCAGCCAAGGCCCAGGTTCCTACGAGCAGTACTTC; CDR3 protein: CASSQGPGSYEQYF
V gene: TRBV30; J gene: TRBJ1-2; clone size: once; D gene: TRBD1; CDR3 DNA: TGTGCCTGGAGTGTTGGCGGGACAGGTGGCTATGGCTACACCTTC; CDR3 protein: CAWSVGGTGGYGYTF
V gene: TRBV9; J gene: TRBJ2-5; clone size: NA; D gene: NA; CDR3 DNA: TGTGCCAGCAGCCTCCCTGGGGGAGCCGAAGAGACCCAGTACTTC; CDR3 protein: CASSLPGGAEETQYF
V gene: TRBV9; J gene: TRBJ2-2; clone size: NA; D gene: NA; CDR3 DNA: TGTGCCAGCAGGGAAGGCACCGGGGAGCTGTTTTTT; CDR3 protein: CASREGTGELFF
V gene: TRBV29-1; J gene: TRBJ2-7; clone size: NA; D gene: NA; CDR3 DNA: TGCAGCGTTGAATCGGACACATCCTACGAGCAGTACTTC; CDR3 protein: CSVESDTSYEQYF
V gene: TRBV7-9; J gene: TRBJ2-5; clone size: NA; D gene: TRBD1; CDR3 DNA: TGTGCCAGCAGCCCCCTAAGGGACAGGATAGAGACCCAGTACTTC; CDR3 protein: CASSPLRDRIETQYF
V gene: TRBV28; J gene: TRBJ2-7; clone size: NA; D gene: NA; CDR3 DNA: TGTGCCACCTCAAGACCTAGCTCCCGCGAGCAGTACTTC; CDR3 protein: CATSRPSSREQYF
V gene: TRBV18; J gene: TRBJ1-6; clone size: once; D gene: NA; CDR3 DNA: TGTGCCAGCTCACCGCTAGGGGAGGGATCACCCCTCCACTTT; CDR3 protein: CASSPLGEGSPLHF
V gene: TRBV28; J gene: TRBJ1-2; clone size: once; D gene: TRBD1; CDR3 DNA: TGTGCCAGCAGTTTACAGGGGGCGTCCTATGGCTACACCTTC; CDR3 protein: CASSLQGASYGYTF
V gene: TRBV6-5; J gene: TRBJ1-4; clone size: NA; D gene: NA; CDR3 DNA: TGTGCCAGCAGTTTAACCCAGGGACAATATGAAAAACTGTTTTTT; CDR3 protein: CASSLTQGQYEKLFF
V gene: TRBV12-3/TRBV12-4; J gene: TRBJ1-1; clone size: NA; D gene: NA; CDR3 DNA: TGTGCCAGCAGTTTAGGACACAACACTGAAGCTTTCTTT; CDR3 protein: CASSLGHNTEAFF
V gene: TRBV5-6; J gene: TRBJ2-4; clone size: NA; D gene: NA; CDR3 DNA: TGTGCCAGCAGCCCCACGGGGTCCAGGAAAAACATTCAGTACTTC; CDR3 protein: CASSPTGSRKNIQYF
V gene: TRBV7-2; J gene: TRBJ1-6; clone size: NA; D gene: NA; CDR3 DNA: TGTGCCAGCAGCTATGGACCTGAAAGGGGCTCCTATAATTCACCCCTCCACTTT; CDR3 protein: CASSYGPERGSYNSPLHF
V gene: TRBV19; J gene: TRBJ2-5; clone size: NA; D gene: NA; CDR3 DNA: TGTGCCAGTAGTACCGACGGTGACGTGGAGACCCAGTACTTC; CDR3 protein: CASSTDGDVETQYF
V gene: TRBV5-1; J gene: TRBJ2-3; clone size: NA; D gene: NA; CDR3 DNA: TGCGCCAGCAGCTCCTATGGGGTGGGCACAGATACGCAGTATTTT; CDR3 protein: CASSSYGVGTDTQYF
V gene: TRBV5-4; J gene: TRBJ2-7; clone size: NA; D gene: NA; CDR3 DNA: TGTGCCAGCAGCTTGAACACAGGGAGGAACTCCTACGAGCAGTACTTC; CDR3 protein: CASSLNTGRNSYEQYF